Listed below are T cell receptor beta chains from one sample, sequenced in a study of blood T cell repertoires in COVID-19. Produced via immunoSEQ multiplex PCR; TCRdb's table is partial and in-frame only. This table holds approximately 76,000 clones, under 95% found once. The sequenced material came from peripheral blood. These receptors came from a human donor in a cohort sampled during active COVID-19. CDR3s include the opening cysteine and the closing phenylalanine or tryptophan. D genes are given only for firm matches. The listing skips clone size in some rows; elsewhere it reads once, few, many or a size class.

CDR3 DNA | CDR3 protein | V gene | D gene | clone size | J gene
TGTGCCAGCAGTCAAGAGGCCCTTCTGGATAATTCACCCCTCCACTTT | CASSQEALLDNSPLHF | TRBV27 | NA | once | TRBJ1-6
TGTGCCACCAGCAAGGGACAGGGCTCCTACGAGCAGTACTTC | CATSKGQGSYEQYF | TRBV15 | TRBD1 | NA | TRBJ2-7
TGTGCTAGTGGTATAGCGGGGGGGCCCTACGAGCAGTACTTC | CASGIAGGPYEQYF | TRBV12-5 | TRBD2 | NA | TRBJ2-7
TGTGCCAGCAGGGAGGGCAGCTACCATTACTCTGGGGCCAACGTCCTGACTTTC | CASREGSYHYSGANVLTF | TRBV11-3 | NA | NA | TRBJ2-6
TGTGCCAGCAGCCGCGAGTATAATTCACCCCTCCACTTT | CASSREYNSPLHF | TRBV5-6 | NA | few | TRBJ1-6
TGTGCCAGCAGTGGAGGGCGGGACTACGAGCAGTACTTC | CASSGGRDYEQYF | TRBV2 | NA | NA | TRBJ2-7
TGTGCCAGCAGCTTATGGAGGGGGCCTACAACTAATGAAAAACTGTTTTTT | CASSLWRGPTTNEKLFF | TRBV11-2 | TRBD1 | NA | TRBJ1-4
TGTGCCAGCAGCAAAGTGGGTCCCCCGGGGACAGGGTGGCTAACGCCGAACTACGAGCAGTACTTC | CASSKVGPPGTGWLTPNYEQYF | TRBV21-1 | NA | NA | TRBJ2-7
TGTGCCACCAGCAGAGGGACAGACTCCTACGAGCAGTACTTC | CATSRGTDSYEQYF | TRBV15 | NA | NA | TRBJ2-7
TGTGCCAGCAGCCGGGGGGGGCGCGGCTACAATGAGCAGTTCTTC | CASSRGGRGYNEQFF | TRBV2 | TRBD2 | NA | TRBJ2-1
TGTGCCAGCAGTGACCACAGGGAGCCGGGGCAGCCCCAGCATTTT | CASSDHREPGQPQHF | TRBV6-4 | NA | NA | TRBJ1-5
TGTGCCACCAGTGATGAAGGGCCAGGGTGGGACACCATATATTTT | CATSDEGPGWDTIYF | TRBV24-1 | NA | once | TRBJ1-3
TGCAGTGCTAGTCCAGGGGGTGGGGACGAGCAGTACTTC | CSASPGGGDEQYF | TRBV20-1 | TRBD1 | NA | TRBJ2-7
TGTGCCTGGAGGGGGACAGAAAATTCACCCCTCCACTTT | CAWRGTENSPLHF | TRBV30 | TRBD1 | NA | TRBJ1-6
TGTGCCAGTAGCACGACCGGGGGGGATTCACCCCTCCACTTT | CASSTTGGDSPLHF | TRBV19 | NA | NA | TRBJ1-6
TGTGCCACCAGCAGAGAAAATCGCAGGGGAGCTTTCTTT | CATSRENRRGAFF | TRBV15 | NA | NA | TRBJ1-1